This TCR beta chain emerged from a study of T cell changes during pregnancy in multiple sclerosis. The V gene's germline CDR1 is MNHEY and CDR2 SVGAGI. V shed 0 bases and J shed 3 bases, with 9 bases lying between them. The CDR3 extends over 14 amino acids. Clones were read by immunoSEQ multiplex PCR, and TCRdb kept only the in-frame ones, dropping some. The table includes 90,000 to 100,000 clones, more than 85% detected once. This clonotype originated in a female donor with multiple sclerosis, enrolled in a pregnancy study. V usage is TRBV6-5 and J usage is TRBJ2-7, with D maybe TRBD1 (5 bases). Source: peripheral blood, taken in the first trimester of pregnancy. This chain's CDR3 is CASSYSNRIYEQYF. As DNA, the CDR3 is TGTGCCAGCAGTTACTCGAACAGGATCTACGAGCAGTACTTC.